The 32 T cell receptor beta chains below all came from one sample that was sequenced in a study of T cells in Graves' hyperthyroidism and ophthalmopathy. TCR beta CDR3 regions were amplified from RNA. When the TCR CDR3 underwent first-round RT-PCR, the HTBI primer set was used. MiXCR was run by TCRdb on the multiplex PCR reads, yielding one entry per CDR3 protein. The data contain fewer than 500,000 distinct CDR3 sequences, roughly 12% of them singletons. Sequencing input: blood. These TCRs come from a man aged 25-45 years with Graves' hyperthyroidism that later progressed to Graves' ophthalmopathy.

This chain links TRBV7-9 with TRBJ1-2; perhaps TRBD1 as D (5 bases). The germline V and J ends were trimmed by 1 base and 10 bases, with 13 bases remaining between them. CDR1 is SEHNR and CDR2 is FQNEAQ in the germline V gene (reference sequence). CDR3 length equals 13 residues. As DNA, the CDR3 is TGTGCCAGCAGCTTAGACCCCCAGGGCGCCTACACCTTC. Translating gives CASSLDPQGAYTF.

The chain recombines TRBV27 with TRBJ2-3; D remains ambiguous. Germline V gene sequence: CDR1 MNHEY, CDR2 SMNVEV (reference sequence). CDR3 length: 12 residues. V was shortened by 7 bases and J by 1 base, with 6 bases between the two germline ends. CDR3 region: CASKDRTDTQYF. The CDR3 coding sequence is TGTGCCAGCAAGGACCGCACAGATACGCAGTATTTT.

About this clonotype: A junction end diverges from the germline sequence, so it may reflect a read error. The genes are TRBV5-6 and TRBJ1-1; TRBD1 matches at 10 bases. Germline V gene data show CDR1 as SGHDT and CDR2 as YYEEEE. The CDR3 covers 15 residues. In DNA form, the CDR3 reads TGTGCCAGCAGCTTTGGGGACAGGGGTGGCACTGAAGCTTCCTTT. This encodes CASSFGDRGGTEASF.

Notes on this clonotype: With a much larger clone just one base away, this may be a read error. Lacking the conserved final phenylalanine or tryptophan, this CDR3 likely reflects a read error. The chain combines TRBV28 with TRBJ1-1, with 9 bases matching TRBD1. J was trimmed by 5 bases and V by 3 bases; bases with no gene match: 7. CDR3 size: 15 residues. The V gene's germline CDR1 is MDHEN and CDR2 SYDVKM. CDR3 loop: CASSFLDRGGTEAFL. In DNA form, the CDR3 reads TGTGCCAGCAGTTTTCTCGACAGGGGGGGGACTGAAGCTTTCCTT.

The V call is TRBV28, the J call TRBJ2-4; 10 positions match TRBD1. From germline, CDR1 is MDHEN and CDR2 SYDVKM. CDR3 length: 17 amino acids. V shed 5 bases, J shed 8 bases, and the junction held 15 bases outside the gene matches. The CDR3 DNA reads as TGTGCCAGCAGTACCGGGACAGGGGAAACAGGCCCCCACATTCAGTACTTC. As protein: CASSTGTGETGPHIQYF. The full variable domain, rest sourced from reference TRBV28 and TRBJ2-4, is DVKVTQSSRYLVKRTGEKVFLECVQDMDHENMFWYRQDPGLGLRLIYFSYDVKMKEKGDIPEGYSVSREKKERFSLILESASTNQTSMYLCASSTGTGETGPHIQYFGAGTRLSVL.

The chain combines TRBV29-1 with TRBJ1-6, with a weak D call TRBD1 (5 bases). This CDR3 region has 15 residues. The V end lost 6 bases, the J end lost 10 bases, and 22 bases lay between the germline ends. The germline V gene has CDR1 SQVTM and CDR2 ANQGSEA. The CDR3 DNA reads TGCAGCGTGCTCGTCGGCGCGGCGCGGGGGTCACCCCTCCACTTT. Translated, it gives CSVLVGAARGSPLHF.

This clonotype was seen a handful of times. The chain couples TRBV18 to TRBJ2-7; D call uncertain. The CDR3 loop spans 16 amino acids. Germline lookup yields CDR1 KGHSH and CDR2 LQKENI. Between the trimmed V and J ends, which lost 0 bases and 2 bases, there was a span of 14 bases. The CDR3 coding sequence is TGTGCCAGCTCACCACCGAGGCCGCAGGTGCCCTACGAGCAGTACTTC. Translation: CASSPPRPQVPYEQYF.

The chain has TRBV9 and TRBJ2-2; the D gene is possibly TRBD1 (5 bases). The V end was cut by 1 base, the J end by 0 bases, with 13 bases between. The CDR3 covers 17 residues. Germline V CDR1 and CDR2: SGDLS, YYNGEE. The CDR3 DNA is TGTGCCAGCAGCGTAACCCGGACACTCGCGAACACCGGGGAGCTGTTTTTT. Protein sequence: CASSVTRTLANTGELFF.

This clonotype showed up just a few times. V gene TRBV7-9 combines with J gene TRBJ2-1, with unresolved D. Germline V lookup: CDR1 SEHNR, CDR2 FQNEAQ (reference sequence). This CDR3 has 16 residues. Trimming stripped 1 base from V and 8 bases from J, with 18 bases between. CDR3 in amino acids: CASSLVRDSFWDEQFF. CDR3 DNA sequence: TGTGCCAGCAGCTTAGTTCGTGACTCCTTCTGGGATGAGCAGTTCTTC.

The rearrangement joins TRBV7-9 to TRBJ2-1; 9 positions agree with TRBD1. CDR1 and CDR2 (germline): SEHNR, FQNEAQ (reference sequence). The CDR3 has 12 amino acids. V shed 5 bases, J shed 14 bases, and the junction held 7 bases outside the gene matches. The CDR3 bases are TGTGCCAGCAGCCCCCGGGACAGGGATAAGTTCTTC. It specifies CASSPRDRDKFF.

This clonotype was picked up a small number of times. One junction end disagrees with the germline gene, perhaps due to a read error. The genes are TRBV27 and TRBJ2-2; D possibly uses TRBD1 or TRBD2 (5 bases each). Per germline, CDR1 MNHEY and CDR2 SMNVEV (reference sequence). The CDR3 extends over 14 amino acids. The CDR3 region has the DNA TGTGCCAGCAGTTCGGGACCTAACACCAGGGAGCTGTTTTTT. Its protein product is CASSSGPNTRELFF.

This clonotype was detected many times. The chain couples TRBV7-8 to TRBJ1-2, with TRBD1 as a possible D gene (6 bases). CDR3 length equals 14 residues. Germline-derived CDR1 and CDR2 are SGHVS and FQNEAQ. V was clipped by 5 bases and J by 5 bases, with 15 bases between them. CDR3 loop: CASSPGGQGYGYTF. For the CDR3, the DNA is TGTGCCAGCAGCCCTGGGGGGCAGGGGTATGGCTACACCTTC.

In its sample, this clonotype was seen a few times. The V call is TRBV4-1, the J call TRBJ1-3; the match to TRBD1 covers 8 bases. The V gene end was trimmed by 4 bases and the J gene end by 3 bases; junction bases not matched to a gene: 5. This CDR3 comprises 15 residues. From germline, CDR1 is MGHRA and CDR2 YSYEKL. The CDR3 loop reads CASSLPGGFGNTIYF. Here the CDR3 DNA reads TGCGCCAGCAGCCTCCCAGGGGGCTTTGGAAACACCATATATTTT.

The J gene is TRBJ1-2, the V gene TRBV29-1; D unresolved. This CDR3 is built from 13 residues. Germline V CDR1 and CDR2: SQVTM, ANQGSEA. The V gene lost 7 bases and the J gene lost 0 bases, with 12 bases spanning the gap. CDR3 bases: TGCAGCGCCGAGCCGGGATCTAACTATGGCTACACCTTC. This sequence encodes CSAEPGSNYGYTF.

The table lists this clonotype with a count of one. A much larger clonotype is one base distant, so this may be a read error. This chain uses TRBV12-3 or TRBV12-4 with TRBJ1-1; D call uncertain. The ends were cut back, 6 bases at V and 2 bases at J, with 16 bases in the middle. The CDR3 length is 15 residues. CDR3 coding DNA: TGTGCCAGCAGCTCTGGTTTGCGGCCAAACACTGAAGCTTTCTTT. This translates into CASSSGLRPNTEAFF.

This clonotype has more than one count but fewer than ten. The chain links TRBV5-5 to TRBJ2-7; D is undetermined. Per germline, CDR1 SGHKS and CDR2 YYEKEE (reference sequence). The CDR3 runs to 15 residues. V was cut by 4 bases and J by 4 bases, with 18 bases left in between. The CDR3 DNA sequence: TGTGCCAGCAGCCTGGATCTGGGGAAATGGTACGAGCAGTACTTC. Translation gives CASSLDLGKWYEQYF.

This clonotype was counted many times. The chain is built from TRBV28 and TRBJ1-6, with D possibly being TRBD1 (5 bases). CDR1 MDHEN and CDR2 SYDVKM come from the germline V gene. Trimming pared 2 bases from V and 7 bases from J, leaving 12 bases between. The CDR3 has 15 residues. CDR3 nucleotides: TGTGCCAGCAGTTTAATAGACGGGGGAAATTCACCCCTCCACTTT. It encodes CASSLIDGGNSPLHF.

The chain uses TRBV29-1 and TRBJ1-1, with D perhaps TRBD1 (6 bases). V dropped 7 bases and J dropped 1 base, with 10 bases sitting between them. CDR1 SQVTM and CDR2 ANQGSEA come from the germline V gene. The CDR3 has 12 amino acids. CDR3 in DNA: TGCAGCGCTCAGACAGGGAACACTGAAGCTTTCTTT. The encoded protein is CSAQTGNTEAFF.

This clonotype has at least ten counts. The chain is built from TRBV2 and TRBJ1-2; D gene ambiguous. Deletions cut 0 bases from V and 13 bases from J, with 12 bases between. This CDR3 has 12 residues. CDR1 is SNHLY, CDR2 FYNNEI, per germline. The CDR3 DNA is TGTGCCAGCAGTGAAGCCCAGGTTCTAAGCACCTTC. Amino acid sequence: CASSEAQVLSTF.

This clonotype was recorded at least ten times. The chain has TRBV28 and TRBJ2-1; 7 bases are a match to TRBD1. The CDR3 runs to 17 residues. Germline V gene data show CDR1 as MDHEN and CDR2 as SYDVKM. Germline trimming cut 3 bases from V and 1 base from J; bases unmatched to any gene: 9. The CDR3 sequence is CASSFGRTGVSYNEQFF. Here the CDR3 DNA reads TGTGCCAGCAGTTTCGGGCGAACAGGGGTATCCTACAATGAGCAGTTCTTC.

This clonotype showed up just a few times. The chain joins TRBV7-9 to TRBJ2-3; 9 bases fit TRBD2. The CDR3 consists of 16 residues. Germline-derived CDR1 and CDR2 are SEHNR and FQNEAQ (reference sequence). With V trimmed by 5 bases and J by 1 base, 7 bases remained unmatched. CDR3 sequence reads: CASSKLSSGGTDTQYF. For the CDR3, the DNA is TGTGCCAGCAGCAAACTCTCTAGCGGGGGCACAGATACGCAGTATTTT.

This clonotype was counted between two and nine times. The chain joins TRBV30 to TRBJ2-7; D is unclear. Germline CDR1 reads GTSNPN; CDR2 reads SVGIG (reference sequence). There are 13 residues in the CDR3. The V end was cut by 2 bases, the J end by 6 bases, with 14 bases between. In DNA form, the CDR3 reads TGTGCCTGGAGTCCCGGACCCGGTGGCGAGCAGTACTTC. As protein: CAWSPGPGGEQYF. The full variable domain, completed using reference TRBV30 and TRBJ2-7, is SQTIHQWPATLVQPVGSPLSLECTVEGTSNPNLYWYRQAAGRGLQLLFYSVGIGQISSEVPQNLSASRPQDRQFILSSKKLLLSDSGFYLCAWSPGPGGEQYFGPGTRLTVT.

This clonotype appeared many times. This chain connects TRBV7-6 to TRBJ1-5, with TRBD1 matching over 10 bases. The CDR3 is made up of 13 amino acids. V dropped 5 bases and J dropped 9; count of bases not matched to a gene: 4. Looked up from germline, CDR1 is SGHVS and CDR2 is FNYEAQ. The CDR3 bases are TGTGCCAGCAGCCAGGGACAGGGGCGGCCCCAGCATTTT. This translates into CASSQGQGRPQHF.

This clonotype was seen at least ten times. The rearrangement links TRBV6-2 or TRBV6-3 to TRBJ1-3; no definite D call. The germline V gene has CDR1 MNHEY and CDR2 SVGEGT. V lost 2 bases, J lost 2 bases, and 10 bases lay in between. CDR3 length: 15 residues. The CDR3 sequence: CASSYAGNPGNTIYF. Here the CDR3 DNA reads TGTGCCAGCAGTTACGCGGGGAACCCTGGAAACACCATATATTTT.

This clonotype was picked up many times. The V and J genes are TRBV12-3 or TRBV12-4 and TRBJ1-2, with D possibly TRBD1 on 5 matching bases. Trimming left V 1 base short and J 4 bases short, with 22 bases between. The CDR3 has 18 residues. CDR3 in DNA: TGTGCCAGCAGTTTAGGAGGTGGTCTGGCACCGGGGGGCTATGGCTACACCTTC. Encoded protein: CASSLGGGLAPGGYGYTF.

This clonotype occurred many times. Here the CDR3 DNA reads TGTGCCAGCAGCTTAGGAAACGGGGAGCTGTTTTTT. Its translation: CASSLGNGELFF. The chain has TRBV7-2 and TRBJ2-2; D call uncertain. The V end lost 1 base, the J end lost 7 bases, and 4 bases lay between the germline ends. This CDR3 is 12 amino acids long. The germline CDR1 and CDR2 sequences are SGHTA and FQGNSA.

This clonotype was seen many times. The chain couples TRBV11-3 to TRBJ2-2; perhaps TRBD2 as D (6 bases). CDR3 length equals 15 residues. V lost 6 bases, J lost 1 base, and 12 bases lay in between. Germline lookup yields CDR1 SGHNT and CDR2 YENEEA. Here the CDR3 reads CASRPVSGNTGELFF. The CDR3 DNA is TGTGCCAGCAGACCGGTTAGCGGGAACACCGGGGAGCTGTTTTTT. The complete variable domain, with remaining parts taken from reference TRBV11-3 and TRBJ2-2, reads EAGVVQSPRYKIIEKKQPVAFWCNPISGHNTLYWYLQNLGQGPELLIRYENEEAVDDSQLPKDRFSAERLKGVDSTLKIQPAELGDSAVYLCASRPVSGNTGELFFGEGSRLTVL.

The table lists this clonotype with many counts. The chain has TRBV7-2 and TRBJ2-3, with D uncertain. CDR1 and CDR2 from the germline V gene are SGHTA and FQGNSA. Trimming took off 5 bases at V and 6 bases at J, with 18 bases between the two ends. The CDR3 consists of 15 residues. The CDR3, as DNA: TGTGCCAGCAGCCCCAGTTGGCTCTCCGGGGATACGCAGTATTTT. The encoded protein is CASSPSWLSGDTQYF.

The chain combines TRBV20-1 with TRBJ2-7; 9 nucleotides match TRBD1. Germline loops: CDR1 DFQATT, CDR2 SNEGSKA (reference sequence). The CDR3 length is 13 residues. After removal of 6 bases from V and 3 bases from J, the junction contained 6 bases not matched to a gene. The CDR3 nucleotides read TGCAGTGCCATGACAGGGGGGGACTACGAGCAGTACTTC. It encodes CSAMTGGDYEQYF.

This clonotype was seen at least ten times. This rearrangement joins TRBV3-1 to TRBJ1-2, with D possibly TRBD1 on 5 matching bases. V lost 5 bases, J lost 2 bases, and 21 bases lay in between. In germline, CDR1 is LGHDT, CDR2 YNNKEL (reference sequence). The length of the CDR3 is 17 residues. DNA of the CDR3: TGTGCCAGCAGCTTATCACGGGGCTCGACGGGAAACTATGGCTACACCTTC. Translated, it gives CASSLSRGSTGNYGYTF.

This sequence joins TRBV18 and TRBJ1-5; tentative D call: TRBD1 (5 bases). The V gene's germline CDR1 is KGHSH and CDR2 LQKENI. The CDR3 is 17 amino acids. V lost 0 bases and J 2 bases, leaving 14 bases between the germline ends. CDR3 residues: CASSPPEAGRRNQPQHF. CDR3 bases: TGTGCCAGCTCACCACCGGAGGCAGGGCGGCGCAATCAGCCCCAGCATTTT.

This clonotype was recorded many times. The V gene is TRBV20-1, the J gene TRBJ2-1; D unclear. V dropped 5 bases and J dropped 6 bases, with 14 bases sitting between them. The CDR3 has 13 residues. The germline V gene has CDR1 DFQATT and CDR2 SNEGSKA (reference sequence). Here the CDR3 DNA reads TGCAGTGCTCCTTCCGTAGGGCGCAATGAGCAGTTCTTC. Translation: CSAPSVGRNEQFF.